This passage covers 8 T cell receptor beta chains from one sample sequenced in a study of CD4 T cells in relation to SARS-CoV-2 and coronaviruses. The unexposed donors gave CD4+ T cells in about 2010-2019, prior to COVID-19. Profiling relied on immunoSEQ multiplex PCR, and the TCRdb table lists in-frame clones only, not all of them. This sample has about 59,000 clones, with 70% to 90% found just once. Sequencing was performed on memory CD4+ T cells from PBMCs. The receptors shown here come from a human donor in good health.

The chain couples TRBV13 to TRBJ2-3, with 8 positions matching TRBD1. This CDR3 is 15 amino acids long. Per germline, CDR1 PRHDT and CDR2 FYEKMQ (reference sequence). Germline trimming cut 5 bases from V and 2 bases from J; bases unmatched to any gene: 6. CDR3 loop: CASSIRTGNTDTQYF. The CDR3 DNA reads TGTGCCAGCAGCATCCGGACAGGGAACACAGATACGCAGTATTTT.

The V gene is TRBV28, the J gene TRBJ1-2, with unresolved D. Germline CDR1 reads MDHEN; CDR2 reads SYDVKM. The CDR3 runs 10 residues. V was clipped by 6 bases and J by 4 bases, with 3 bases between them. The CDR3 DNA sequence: TGTGCCAGCAGCTCCTATGGCTACACCTTC. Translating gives CASSSYGYTF.

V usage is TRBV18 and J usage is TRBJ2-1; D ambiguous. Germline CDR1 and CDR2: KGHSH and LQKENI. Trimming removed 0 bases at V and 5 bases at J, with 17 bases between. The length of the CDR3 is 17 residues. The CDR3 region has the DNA TGTGCCAGCTCACCACCGAGCAGATTAATACTCCACAATGAGCAGTTCTTC. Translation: CASSPPSRLILHNEQFF.

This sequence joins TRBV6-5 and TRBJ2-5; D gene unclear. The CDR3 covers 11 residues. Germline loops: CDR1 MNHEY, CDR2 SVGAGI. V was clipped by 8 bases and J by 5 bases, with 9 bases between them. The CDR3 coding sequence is TGTGCCAGCCGCAATCAGGAGACCCAGTACTTC. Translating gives CASRNQETQYF.

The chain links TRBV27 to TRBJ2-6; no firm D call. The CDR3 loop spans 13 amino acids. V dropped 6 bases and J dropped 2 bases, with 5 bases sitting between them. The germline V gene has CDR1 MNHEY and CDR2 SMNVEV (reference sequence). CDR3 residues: CASRLTGANVLTF. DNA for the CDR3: TGTGCCAGCAGGCTCACTGGGGCCAACGTCCTGACTTTC. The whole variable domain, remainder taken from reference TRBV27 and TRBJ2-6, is EAQVTQNPRYLITVTGKKLTVTCSQNMNHEYMSWYRQDPGLGLRQIYYSMNVEVTDKGDVPEGYKVSRKEKRNFPLILESPSPNQTSLYFCASRLTGANVLTFGAGSRLTVL.

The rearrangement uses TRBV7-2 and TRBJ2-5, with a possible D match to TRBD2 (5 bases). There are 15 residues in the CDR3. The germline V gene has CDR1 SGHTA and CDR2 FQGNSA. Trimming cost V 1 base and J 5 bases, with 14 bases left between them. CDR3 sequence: CASSLVGNPLETQYF. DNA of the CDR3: TGTGCCAGCAGCTTAGTCGGGAACCCGTTGGAGACCCAGTACTTC. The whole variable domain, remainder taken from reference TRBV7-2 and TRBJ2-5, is GAGVSQSPSNKVTEKGKDVELRCDPISGHTALYWYRQSLGQGLEFLIYFQGNSAPDKSGLPSDRFSAERTGGSVSTLTIQRTQQEDSAVYLCASSLVGNPLETQYFGPGTRLLVL.

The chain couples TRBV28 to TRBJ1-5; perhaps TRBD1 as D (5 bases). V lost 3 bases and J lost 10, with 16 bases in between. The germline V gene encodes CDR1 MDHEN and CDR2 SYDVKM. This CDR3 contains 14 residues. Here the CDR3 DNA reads TGTGCCAGCAGTTTGGAACAGGACTCGTCCCCCCAGCATTTT. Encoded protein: CASSLEQDSSPQHF.

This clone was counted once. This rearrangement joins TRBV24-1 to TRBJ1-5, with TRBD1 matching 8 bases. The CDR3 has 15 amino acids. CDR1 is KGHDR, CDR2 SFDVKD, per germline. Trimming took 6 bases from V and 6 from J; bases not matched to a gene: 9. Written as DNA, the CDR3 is TGTGCCACCAGTCGGGGACAGGACGGCGGTCAGCCCCAGCATTTT. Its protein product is CATSRGQDGGQPQHF.